This T cell receptor beta chain was observed in a study of T cells after yellow fever vaccination. The germline V gene has CDR1 SQVTM and CDR2 ANQGSEA. Trimming took off 3 bases at V and 8 bases at J, with 14 bases between the two ends. The CDR3 sequence is 13 residues long. This clonotype was recorded a few times. TCRdb processed the 5' RACE reads anew with MiXCR; each CDR3 protein has one entry. The sample holds 450,000 to 600,000 distinct CDR3 sequences, about a sixth seen once. The chain combines TRBV29-1 with TRBJ2-1, with D perhaps matching TRBD1 (5 bases). The clonotype comes from a man younger than 35 who received the YFV17D yellow fever vaccine. Sequencing was performed on PBMCs, taken 5 days after the first yellow fever vaccination. The CDR3 protein is CSVDRVSGDEQFF. The CDR3 DNA sequence: TGCAGCGTTGACAGGGTTAGTGGGGATGAGCAGTTCTTC.